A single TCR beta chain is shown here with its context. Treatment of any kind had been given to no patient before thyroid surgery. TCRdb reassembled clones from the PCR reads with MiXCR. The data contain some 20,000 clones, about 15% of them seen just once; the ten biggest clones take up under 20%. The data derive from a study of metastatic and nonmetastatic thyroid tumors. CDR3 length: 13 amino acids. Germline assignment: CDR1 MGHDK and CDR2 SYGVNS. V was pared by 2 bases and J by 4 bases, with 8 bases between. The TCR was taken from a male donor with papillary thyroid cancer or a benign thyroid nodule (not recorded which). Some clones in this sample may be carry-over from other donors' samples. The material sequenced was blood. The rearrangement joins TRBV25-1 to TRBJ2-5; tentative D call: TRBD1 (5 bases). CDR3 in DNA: TGTGCCAGCAGTGAAAGGCAGGGAGAGACCCAGTACTTC. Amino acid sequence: CASSERQGETQYF.